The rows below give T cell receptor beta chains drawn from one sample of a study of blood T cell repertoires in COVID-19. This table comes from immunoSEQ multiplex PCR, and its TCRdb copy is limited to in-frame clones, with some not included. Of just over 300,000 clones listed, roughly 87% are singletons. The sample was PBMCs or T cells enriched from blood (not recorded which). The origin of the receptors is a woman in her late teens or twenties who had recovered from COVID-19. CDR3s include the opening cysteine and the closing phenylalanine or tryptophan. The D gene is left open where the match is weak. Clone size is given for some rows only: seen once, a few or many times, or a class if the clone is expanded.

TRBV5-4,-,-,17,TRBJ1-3,TGTGCCAGCAGTCCGCTCCCCGGAGGGACCTCTGGAAACACCATATATTTT,CASSPLPGGTSGNTIYF
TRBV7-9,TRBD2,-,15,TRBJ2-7,TGTGCCAGCAGCTTAGATCTAGCGGGGGGATCTGAGCAGTACTTC,CASSLDLAGGSEQYF
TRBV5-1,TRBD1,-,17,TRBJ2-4,TGCGCCAGCAGCTTCGATCCGGGACAGCTAGCCAAAAACATTCAGTACTTC,CASSFDPGQLAKNIQYF
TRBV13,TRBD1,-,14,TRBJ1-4,TGTGCCAGCAGCCCAGGGGGATGGGATGAAAAACTGTTTTTT,CASSPGGWDEKLFF
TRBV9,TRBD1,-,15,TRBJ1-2,TGTGCCAGCAGCGTAGGACAGGGACAGGCCTATGGCTACACCTTC,CASSVGQGQAYGYTF
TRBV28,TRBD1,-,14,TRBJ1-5,TGTGCCAGCAGTTTGAGGGGGCTCGGTCAGCCCCAGCATTTT,CASSLRGLGQPQHF
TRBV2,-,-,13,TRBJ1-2,TGTGCCAGCAGGGCAGTTCCTCGCTATGGCTACACCTTC,CASRAVPRYGYTF
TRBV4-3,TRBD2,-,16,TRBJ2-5,TGCGCCAGCAGCCAGGGGACTAGCGGGTTTCAAGAGACCCAGTACTTC,CASSQGTSGFQETQYF
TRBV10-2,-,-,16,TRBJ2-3,TGCGCCTCGGGGGAGGGGGCAGCGGGGGCCAGCGGGACGCAGTATTTT,CASGEGAAGASGTQYF
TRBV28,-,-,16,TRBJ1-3,TGTGCCAGCAGTTTACGGCAGATAGGGGCTGGAAACACCATATATTTT,CASSLRQIGAGNTIYF
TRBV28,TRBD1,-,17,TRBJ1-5,TGTGCCAGCAGTTTAAGAAGGGACAGCCATAGCAATCAGCCCCAGCATTTT,CASSLRRDSHSNQPQHF
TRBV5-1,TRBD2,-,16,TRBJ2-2,TGCGCCAGCAGCGACGGACTAGCGGAGAACACCGGGGAGCTGTTTTTT,CASSDGLAENTGELFF
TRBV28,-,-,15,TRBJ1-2,TGTGCCAGCAGCCCTACCACAGGGAGGGGCTATGGCTACACCTTC,CASSPTTGRGYGYTF
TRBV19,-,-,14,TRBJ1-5,TGTGCCACCACGAACGCGGGAAGCAATCAGCCCCAGCATTTT,CATTNAGSNQPQHF
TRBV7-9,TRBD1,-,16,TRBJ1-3,TGTGCCAGCAGCTTAATAAAGGGACAGTCTGGAAACACCATATATTTT,CASSLIKGQSGNTIYF
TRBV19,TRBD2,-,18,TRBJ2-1,TGTGCCAGTACCAGAGGACTAGCGGGAGGGCCTCGGTACAATGAGCAGTTCTTC,CASTRGLAGGPRYNEQFF
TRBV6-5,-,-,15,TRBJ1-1,TGTGCCAGCAGTACCCCACGGACTCTCAACACTGAAGCTTTCTTT,CASSTPRTLNTEAFF
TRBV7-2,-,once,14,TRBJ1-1,TGTGCCAGCAGCTTAGCGGGTTGGGCCACTGAAGCTTTCTTT,CASSLAGWATEAFF
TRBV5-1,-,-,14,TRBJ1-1,TGCGCCAGCAGCTTGCGGGGGGGCAAGGCTGAAGCTTTCTTT,CASSLRGGKAEAFF
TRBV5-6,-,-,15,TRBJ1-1,TGTGCCAGCAGCCCTCAGACAGGCGGGAACACTGAAGCTTTCTTT,CASSPQTGGNTEAFF
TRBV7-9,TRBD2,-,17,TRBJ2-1,TGTGCCAGCAGCCGAAGGAAAGGGACTAGCGCGCGCAATGAGCAGTTCTTC,CASSRRKGTSARNEQFF
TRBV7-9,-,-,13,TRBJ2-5,TGTGCCAGCAGCCGGGGGAGCCAAGAGACCCAGTACTTC,CASSRGSQETQYF
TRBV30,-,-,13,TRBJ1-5,TGTGCCTGGAGTAGGCAGTCAGGACAGCCCCAGCATTTT,CAWSRQSGQPQHF
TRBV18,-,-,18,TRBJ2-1,TGTGCCAGCTCACCCTCACGCGGGCTGAAGACCCTCTACAATGAGCAGTTCTTC,CASSPSRGLKTLYNEQFF
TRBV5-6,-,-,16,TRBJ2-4,TGTGCCAGCAGCTCCCTTGTGAGCCTAGCCAAAAACATTCAGTACTTC,CASSSLVSLAKNIQYF
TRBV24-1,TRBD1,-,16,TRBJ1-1,TGTGCCACCAGTTCGGGACAGGGAAGCATGAACACTGAAGCTTTCTTT,CATSSGQGSMNTEAFF
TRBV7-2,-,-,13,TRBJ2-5,TGTGCCAGCAGCCCGGCGACAAGTGAGACCCAGTACTTC,CASSPATSETQYF
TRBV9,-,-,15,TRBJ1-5,TGTGCCAGCAGCGTGGGGGGAAATAGCAATCAGCCCCAGCATTTT,CASSVGGNSNQPQHF
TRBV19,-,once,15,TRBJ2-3,TGTGCCAGTAGTAGCCCCCGACTCAGCACAGATACGCAGTATTTT,CASSSPRLSTDTQYF
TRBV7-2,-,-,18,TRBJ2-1,TGTGCCAGCAGCTTAGAGGCAATCTGGGACTCCTCGCGGGGTGAGCAGTTCTTC,CASSLEAIWDSSRGEQFF
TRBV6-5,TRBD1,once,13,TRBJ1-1,TGTGCCAGCCCACAGGGGCTCTACACTGAAGCTTTCTTT,CASPQGLYTEAFF
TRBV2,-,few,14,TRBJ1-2,TGTGCCAGCAGTGGCTACGGAGCTAACTATGGCTACACCTTC,CASSGYGANYGYTF
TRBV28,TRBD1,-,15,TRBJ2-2,TGTGCCAGCAGGTCGGGACAGGGAGGCCCCGGGGAGCTGTTTTTT,CASRSGQGGPGELFF
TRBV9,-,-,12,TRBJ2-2,TGTGCCAGCAGCCCCTTTAATGGGGAGCTGTTTTTT,CASSPFNGELFF
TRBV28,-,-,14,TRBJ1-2,TGTGCCAGCAGTTTACCCCGTTGGGCAAGGGGCTACACCTTC,CASSLPRWARGYTF
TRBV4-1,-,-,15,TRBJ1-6,TGCGCCAGCAGCCAAGCAGGGTCCGGTAATTCACCCCTCCACTTT,CASSQAGSGNSPLHF
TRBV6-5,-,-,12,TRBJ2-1,TGTGCCAGCAACTATATTGGAAATGAGCAGTTCTTC,CASNYIGNEQFF
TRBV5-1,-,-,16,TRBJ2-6,TGCGCCAGCAGCCCGCTGACAGACTCTGGGGCCAACGTCCTGACTTTC,CASSPLTDSGANVLTF
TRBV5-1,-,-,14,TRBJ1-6,TGCGCCAGCAGCTTGGCGGGTGCAAAATCACCCCTCCACTTT,CASSLAGAKSPLHF
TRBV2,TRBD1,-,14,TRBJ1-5,TGTGCCAGCAGCCCCGGACAGGGGGATCAGCCCCAGCATTTT,CASSPGQGDQPQHF
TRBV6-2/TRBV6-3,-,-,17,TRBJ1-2,TGTGCCAGCAGTTACATTTTTTTAGGGGCACTTGACTATGGCTACACCTTC,CASSYIFLGALDYGYTF
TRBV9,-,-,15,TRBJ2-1,TGTGCCAGCAGCGTAGTTACAGGGCTATTCCATGAGCAGTTCTTC,CASSVVTGLFHEQFF
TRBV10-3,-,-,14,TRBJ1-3,TGTGCCATCAGTGAAGGACAGTCAGGAAACACCATATATTTT,CAISEGQSGNTIYF
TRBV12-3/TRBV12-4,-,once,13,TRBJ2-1,TGTGCCAGCGAGACTAGTAACTACAATGAGCAGTTCTTC,CASETSNYNEQFF
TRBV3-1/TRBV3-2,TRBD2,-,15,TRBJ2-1,TGTGCCAGCAGCCATCTCACTAGCGGGGAGAATGAGCAGTTCTTC,CASSHLTSGENEQFF
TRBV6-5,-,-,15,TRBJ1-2,TGTGCCAGCAGTTCCTCCCTGACACAGATGGGCGGCTACACCTTC,CASSSSLTQMGGYTF
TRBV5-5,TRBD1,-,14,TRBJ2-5,TGTGCCAGCAGCACGGGGACAGTTCAAGAGACCCAGTACTTC,CASSTGTVQETQYF
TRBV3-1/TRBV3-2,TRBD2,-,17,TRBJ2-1,TGTGCCAGCAGCCTTCCTGACACTAGCGGGAGTAGGAATGAGCAGTTCTTC,CASSLPDTSGSRNEQFF